This T cell receptor beta chain emerged from a study of blood T cell repertoires in COVID-19. The table came from immunoSEQ multiplex PCR; TCRdb's copy has only in-frame clones and leaves some out. The table lists 150,000 or so clones, approximately 80% of them singletons, with over 10% in the top ten. V lost 2 bases and J 7 bases, leaving 13 bases between the germline ends. Germline CDR1 is SGHRS and CDR2 is YFSETQ. The CDR3 has 14 residues. Sequencing used peripheral blood. The origin of this receptor is a woman in her fifties or sixties with COVID-19, enrolled during active disease. The chain recombines TRBV5-1 with TRBJ2-1, with D tentatively TRBD1 (6 bases). As DNA, the CDR3 is TGCGCCAGCAGCTTCGGGGACAATCTGAATGAGCAGTTCTTC. Its translation is CASSFGDNLNEQFF. The complete variable domain, with remaining parts taken from reference TRBV5-1 and TRBJ2-1, reads KAGVTQTPRYLIKTRGQQVTLSCSPISGHRSVSWYQQTPGQGLQFLFEYFSETQRNKGNFPGRFSGRQFSNSRSEMNVSTLELGDSALYLCASSFGDNLNEQFFGPGTRLTVL.